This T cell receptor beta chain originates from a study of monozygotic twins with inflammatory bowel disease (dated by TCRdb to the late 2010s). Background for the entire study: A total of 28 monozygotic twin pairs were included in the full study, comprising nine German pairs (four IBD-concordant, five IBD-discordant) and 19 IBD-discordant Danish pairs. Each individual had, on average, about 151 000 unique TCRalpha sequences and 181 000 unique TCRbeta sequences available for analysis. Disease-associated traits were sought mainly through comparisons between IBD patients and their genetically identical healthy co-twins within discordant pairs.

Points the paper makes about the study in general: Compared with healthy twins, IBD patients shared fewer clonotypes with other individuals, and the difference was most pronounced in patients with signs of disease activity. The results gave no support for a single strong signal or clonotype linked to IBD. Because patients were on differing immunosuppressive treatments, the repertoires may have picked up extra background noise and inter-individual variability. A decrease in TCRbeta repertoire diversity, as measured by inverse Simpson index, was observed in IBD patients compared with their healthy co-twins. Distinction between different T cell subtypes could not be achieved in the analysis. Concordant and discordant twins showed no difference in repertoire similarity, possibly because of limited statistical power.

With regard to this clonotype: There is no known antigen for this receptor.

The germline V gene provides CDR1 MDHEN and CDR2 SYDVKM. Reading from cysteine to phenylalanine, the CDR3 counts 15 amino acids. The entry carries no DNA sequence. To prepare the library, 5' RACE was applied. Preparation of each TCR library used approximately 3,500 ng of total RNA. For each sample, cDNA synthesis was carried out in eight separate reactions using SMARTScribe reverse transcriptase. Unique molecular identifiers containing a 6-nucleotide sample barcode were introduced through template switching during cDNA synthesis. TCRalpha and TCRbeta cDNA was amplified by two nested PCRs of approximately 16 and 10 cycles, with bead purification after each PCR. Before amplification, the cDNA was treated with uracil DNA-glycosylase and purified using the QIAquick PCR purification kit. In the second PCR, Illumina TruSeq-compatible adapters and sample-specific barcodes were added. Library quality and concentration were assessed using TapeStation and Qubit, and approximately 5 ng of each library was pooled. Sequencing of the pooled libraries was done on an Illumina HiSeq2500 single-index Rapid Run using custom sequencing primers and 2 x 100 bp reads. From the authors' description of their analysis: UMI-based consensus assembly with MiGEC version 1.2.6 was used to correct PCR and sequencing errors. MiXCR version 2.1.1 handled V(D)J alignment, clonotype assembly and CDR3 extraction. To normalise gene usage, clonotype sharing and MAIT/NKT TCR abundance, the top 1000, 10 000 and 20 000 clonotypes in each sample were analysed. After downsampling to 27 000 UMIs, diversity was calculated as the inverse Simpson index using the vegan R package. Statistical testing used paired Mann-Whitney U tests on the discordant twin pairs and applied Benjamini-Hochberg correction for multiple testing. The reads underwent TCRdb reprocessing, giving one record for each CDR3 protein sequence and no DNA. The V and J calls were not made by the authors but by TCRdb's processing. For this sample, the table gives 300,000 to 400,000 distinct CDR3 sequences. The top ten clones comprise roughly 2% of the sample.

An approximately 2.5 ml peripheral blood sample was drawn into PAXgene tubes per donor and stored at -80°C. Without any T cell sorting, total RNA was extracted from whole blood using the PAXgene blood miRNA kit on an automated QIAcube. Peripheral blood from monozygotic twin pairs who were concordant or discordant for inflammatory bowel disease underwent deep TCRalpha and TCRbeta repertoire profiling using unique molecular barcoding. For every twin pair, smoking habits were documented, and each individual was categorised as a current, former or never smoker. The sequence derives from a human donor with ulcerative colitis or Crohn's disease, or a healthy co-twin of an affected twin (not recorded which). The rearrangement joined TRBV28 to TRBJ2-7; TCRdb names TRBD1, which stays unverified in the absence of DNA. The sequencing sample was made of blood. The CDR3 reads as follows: CASSLTGTGSYEQYF.